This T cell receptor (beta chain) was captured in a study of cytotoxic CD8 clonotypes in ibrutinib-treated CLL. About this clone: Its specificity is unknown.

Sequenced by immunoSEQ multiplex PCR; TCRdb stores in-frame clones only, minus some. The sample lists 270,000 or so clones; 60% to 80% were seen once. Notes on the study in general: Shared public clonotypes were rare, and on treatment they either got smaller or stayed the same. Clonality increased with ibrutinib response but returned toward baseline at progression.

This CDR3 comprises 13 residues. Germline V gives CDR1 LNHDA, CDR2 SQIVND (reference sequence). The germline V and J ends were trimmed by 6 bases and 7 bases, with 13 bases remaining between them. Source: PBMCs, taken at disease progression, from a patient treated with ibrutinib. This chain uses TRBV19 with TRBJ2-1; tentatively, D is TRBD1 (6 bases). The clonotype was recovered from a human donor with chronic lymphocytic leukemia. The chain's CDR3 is CASRILGGNEQFF. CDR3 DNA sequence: TGTGCCAGTAGGATATTAGGGGGAAATGAGCAGTTCTTC.